The 32 T cell receptor beta chains below come from one sample, sequenced in a study of T cells after yellow fever vaccination. TCRdb fed the 5' RACE reads into MiXCR, producing one record per CDR3 protein. The repertoire holds 450,000 to 550,000 distinct CDR3 sequences, with about a fifth as singletons. The starting material was PBMCs, obtained less than 25 days after the first yellow fever vaccination. The receptor set was obtained from a young man who received the YFV17D yellow fever vaccine.

This clonotype occurred a few times. The genes are TRBV6-2 or TRBV6-3 and TRBJ2-1, with D unresolved. Looked up from germline, CDR1 is MNHEY and CDR2 is SVGEGT. V was pared by 6 bases and J by 7 bases, with 10 bases between. This CDR3 contains 12 residues. The CDR3 DNA reads TGTGCCAGCAGGGAGAACGGGAATGAGCAGTTCTTC. Translated: CASRENGNEQFF.

The V gene is TRBV2, the J gene TRBJ1-1; D might be TRBD1 (5 bases). The CDR3 consists of 14 residues. The germline CDR1 and CDR2 sequences are SNHLY and FYNNEI. With 6 bases removed from V and 5 bases from J, the gap between germline ends came to 16 bases. The CDR3, as DNA: TGTGCCAGCAGGCCCGGGCGGGGCGGGACTGAAGCTTTCTTT. It is translated as CASRPGRGGTEAFF.

This clonotype was seen only a few times. This chain links TRBV7-2 with TRBJ2-1; no firm D call. Germline CDR1 and CDR2: SGHTA and FQGNSA. V was trimmed by 5 bases and J by 0 bases, leaving 11 bases between them. The CDR3 sequence is 15 residues long. CDR3: CASSPHLRSYNEQFF. As DNA, the CDR3 is TGTGCCAGCAGCCCGCACCTGCGCTCCTACAATGAGCAGTTCTTC.

This clonotype has only a few counts. The chain carries TRBV2 and TRBJ2-5; D is uncertain. This CDR3 is built from 12 residues. CDR1 is SNHLY and CDR2 is FYNNEI in the germline V gene. Trimming took 7 bases from V and 5 from J, leaving 11 bases between them. In DNA form, the CDR3 reads TGTGCCAGCACGAAGGAAGGGGAGACCCAGTACTTC. This sequence encodes CASTKEGETQYF.

As DNA, the CDR3 is TGTGCCAGCAGTAAAAACAGGGGCTACGAGCAGTACGTC. Translation gives CASSKNRGYEQYV. This chain connects TRBV27 to TRBJ2-7; 7 bases match TRBD1. V shed 5 bases, J shed 3 bases, and the junction held 4 bases outside the gene matches. The CDR3 runs 13 residues. Germline CDR1 and CDR2: MNHEY and SMNVEV (reference sequence).

The chain couples TRBV4-1 to TRBJ1-1, with a possible D match to TRBD1 (6 bases). The V and J ends lost 6 bases and 6 bases respectively, with 11 bases between them. The CDR3 covers 12 residues. Looked up from germline, CDR1 is MGHRA and CDR2 is YSYEKL. CDR3 in amino acids: CASRSGVAEAFF. DNA for the CDR3: TGCGCCAGCAGGTCAGGGGTCGCTGAAGCTTTCTTT.

This clonotype was counted ten times or more. The rearrangement links TRBV25-1 to TRBJ1-4; D uncertain. Germline lookup yields CDR1 MGHDK and CDR2 SYGVNS. V shed 1 base and J shed 8 bases, with 11 bases lying between them. The CDR3 loop spans 14 amino acids. The CDR3: CASSESKGGEKLFF. DNA of the CDR3: TGTGCCAGCAGTGAATCAAAGGGAGGGGAAAAACTGTTTTTT.

This chain links TRBV20-1 with TRBJ1-2; TRBD1 agrees at 9 bases. Losses at the gene ends were 6 bases for V and 4 bases for J; bases not matched to a gene: 9. CDR3 size: 14 residues. The germline gives CDR1 DFQATT, CDR2 SNEGSKA (reference sequence). The CDR3 DNA sequence: TGCAGTGCCCGACCGGGACAGGGAGGCTATGGCTACACCTTC. Translating gives CSARPGQGGYGYTF.

The chain recombines TRBV18 with TRBJ2-3; TRBD2 matches 10 bases. There are 18 residues in the CDR3. V lost 6 bases, J lost 2 bases, and 14 bases stayed unmatched. Germline-derived CDR1 and CDR2 are KGHSH and LQKENI. The CDR3 spells CASSLHASGGAFTDTQYF. For the CDR3, the DNA is TGTGCCAGCTCTCTACACGCCAGCGGGGGGGCCTTCACAGATACGCAGTATTTT. The variable domain in full, with the rest retrieved from reference TRBV18 and TRBJ2-3, is NAGVMQNPRHLVRRRGQEARLRCSPMKGHSHVYWYRQLPEEGLKFMVYLQKENIIDESGMPKERFSAEFPKEGPSILRIQQVVRGDSAAYFCASSLHASGGAFTDTQYFGPGTRLTVL.

The sample holds a few counts of this clonotype. The chain links TRBV30 to TRBJ1-2; 7 nucleotides align to TRBD1. Germline values: CDR1 GTSNPN, CDR2 SVGIG (reference sequence). The trim removed 3 bases at V and 4 bases at J, leaving 8 bases unmatched. The CDR3 is made up of 14 amino acids. The chain's CDR3 is CAWSPNRGPYGYTF. The CDR3 nucleotides read TGTGCCTGGAGCCCCAACAGGGGTCCCTATGGCTACACCTTC.

This clonotype was seen a handful of times. The gene calls are TRBV2 and TRBJ1-5; D may be TRBD1 (5 bases). V lost 6 bases and J 3 bases, leaving 9 bases between the germline ends. CDR1 is SNHLY, CDR2 FYNNEI, per germline. There are 13 residues in the CDR3. The CDR3 sequence is CASRGQVNQPQHF. CDR3 in DNA: TGTGCCAGCAGAGGACAAGTCAATCAGCCCCAGCATTTT.

This clonotype has just one count. This sequence joins TRBV11-1 and TRBJ2-5; 9 positions match TRBD1. In germline, CDR1 is SGHAT, CDR2 FQDESV (reference sequence). The CDR3 has 14 amino acids. The ends lost 0 bases at V and 10 bases at J; junction bases unmatched: 6. The chain's CDR3 is CASSLAPGQGDQYF. The CDR3 region has the DNA TGTGCCAGCAGCTTAGCTCCGGGACAGGGCGACCAGTACTTC.

The chain combines TRBV7-9 with TRBJ2-3; 11 bases are shared with TRBD2. The trim removed 4 bases at V and 6 bases at J, leaving 12 bases unmatched. Germline CDR1 and CDR2: SEHNR and FQNEAQ (reference sequence). The CDR3 extends over 17 amino acids. The CDR3 sequence: CASSSRGGTSGRDTQYF. Written as DNA, the CDR3 is TGTGCCAGCAGCTCCAGGGGGGGGACTAGCGGCCGGGATACGCAGTATTTT.

This clonotype came up a few times. J is TRBJ2-5 and V is TRBV7-9; 7 nucleotides line up with TRBD1. There are 13 residues in the CDR3. The junction had 3 bases not matched to a gene; V was cut back by 4 bases and J by 4 bases. Germline V gene data show CDR1 as SEHNR and CDR2 as FQNEAQ (reference sequence). CDR3 amino acids: CASSSTGTETQYF. CDR3 in DNA: TGTGCCAGCAGCTCGACAGGGACAGAGACCCAGTACTTC.

This clonotype has at least ten counts. V usage is TRBV27 and J usage is TRBJ2-2, with 7 nucleotides matching TRBD2. This CDR3 spans 15 amino acids. Germline V CDR1 and CDR2: MNHEY, SMNVEV (reference sequence). V lost 6 bases, J lost 1 base, and 5 bases stayed unmatched. DNA of the CDR3: TGTGCCAGCAGCCTTAGCGGGCGGAACACCGGGGAGCTGTTTTTT. Protein sequence: CASSLSGRNTGELFF.

The CDR3 DNA reads TGTGCCAGCAGCTTAGCCGAAGCTTCCGGGGAGCTGTTTTTT. Translating it yields CASSLAEASGELFF. The genes are TRBV7-2 and TRBJ2-2; D gene unclear. Germline V gives CDR1 SGHTA, CDR2 FQGNSA. Trimming stripped 0 bases from V and 6 bases from J, with 8 bases between. This CDR3 spans 14 amino acids.

This rearrangement joins TRBV3-1 to TRBJ1-1, with D possibly matching TRBD1 (5 bases). The CDR3 runs 14 residues. CDR1 and CDR2 from the germline V gene are LGHDT and YNNKEL (reference sequence). The V end was cut by 0 bases, the J end by 8 bases, with 13 bases between. The CDR3 DNA follows: TGTGCCAGCAGCCAAGAAGGATGGCAGGGAGAAGCTTTCTTT. As protein: CASSQEGWQGEAFF.

The table lists this clonotype with a few counts. The chain combines TRBV4-2 with TRBJ2-1; 8 nucleotides match TRBD2. The trim removed 0 bases at V and 8 bases at J, leaving 9 bases unmatched. The germline V gene has CDR1 LGHNA and CDR2 YNFKEQ. The CDR3 consists of 16 residues. Here the CDR3 reads CASSQEPAGGGDEQFF. DNA for the CDR3: TGTGCCAGCAGCCAAGAACCCGCGGGGGGCGGCGATGAGCAGTTCTTC.

This clonotype turned up a few times. V gene TRBV5-1 combines with J gene TRBJ2-2, with D possibly TRBD2 on 6 matching bases. Trimming took off 2 bases at V and 1 base at J, with 15 bases between the two ends. The germline V gene has CDR1 SGHRS and CDR2 YFSETQ. This CDR3 has 17 residues. CDR3 nucleotide sequence: TGCGCCAGCAGCTTTGGTGACGGGGGACGGAACACCGGGGAGCTGTTTTTT. It is translated as CASSFGDGGRNTGELFF.

The rearrangement joins TRBV5-1 to TRBJ2-1; D is perhaps TRBD1 (5 bases). Germline values: CDR1 SGHRS, CDR2 YFSETQ. This CDR3 spans 16 amino acids. Trimming left V 0 bases short and J 7 bases short, with 17 bases between. CDR3 nucleotides: TGCGCCAGCAGCTTGGTAATGCAGGGAAGGGTTAATGAGCAGTTCTTC. It encodes CASSLVMQGRVNEQFF. The complete variable domain, with remaining parts taken from reference TRBV5-1 and TRBJ2-1, reads KAGVTQTPRYLIKTRGQQVTLSCSPISGHRSVSWYQQTPGQGLQFLFEYFSETQRNKGNFPGRFSGRQFSNSRSEMNVSTLELGDSALYLCASSLVMQGRVNEQFFGPGTRLTVL.

This clonotype came up once. The V call is TRBV12-3 or TRBV12-4, the J call TRBJ2-6; a weak D match, TRBD1 (5 bases). This CDR3 spans 17 amino acids. Trimming removed 4 bases at V and 4 bases at J, with 17 bases between. The DNA for the CDR3 is TGTGCCAGCAGTTCTCCCGACAGTCCGTCCGGGGCCAACGTCCTGACTTTC. Translating gives CASSSPDSPSGANVLTF.

The J gene is TRBJ2-2, the V gene TRBV6-1; 7 bases are a match to TRBD2. The CDR3 loop spans 14 amino acids. CDR1 and CDR2 from the germline V gene are MNHNS and SASEGT. V was clipped by 7 bases and J by 2 bases; unmatched bases: 4. The CDR3: CASKSGGNTGELFF. DNA for the CDR3: TGTGCCAGCAAATCGGGGGGTAACACCGGGGAGCTGTTTTTT.

This clonotype occurred a few times. The J gene is TRBJ1-1, the V gene TRBV11-2; D unresolved. Per the germline V gene, CDR1 is SGHAT and CDR2 is FQNNGV. The CDR3 contains 18 residues. V gave up 5 bases and J gave up 11 bases, with 33 bases separating them. The CDR3 DNA sequence: TGTGCCAGCAGCCCTCAGGCGGGGATTGGGATGGGGATATGGTTGGCTTTCTTT. Encoded protein: CASSPQAGIGMGIWLAFF.

This clonotype appeared a few times. The V and J genes are TRBV28 and TRBJ2-1; 10 bases are shared with TRBD2. V dropped 5 bases and J dropped 0; count of bases not matched to a gene: 4. The V gene's germline CDR1 is MDHEN and CDR2 SYDVKM. CDR3 length: 16 amino acids. The CDR3 region is CASSRSGGSSYNEQFF. DNA of the CDR3: TGTGCCAGCAGTCGTAGCGGGGGGAGCTCCTACAATGAGCAGTTCTTC.

In its sample, this clonotype was seen a few times. The gene calls are TRBV5-6 and TRBJ2-2; unclear D gene. Trimming removed 5 bases from V and 6 bases from J, with 11 bases in between. The CDR3 covers 13 residues. Germline V CDR1 and CDR2: SGHDT, YYEEEE. CDR3 sequence reads: CASRYGSPGELFF. For the CDR3, the DNA is TGTGCCAGCAGATACGGATCGCCCGGGGAGCTGTTTTTT.

This clonotype has more than one count but fewer than ten. The rearrangement links TRBV7-9 to TRBJ1-5; D is possibly TRBD1 (5 bases). The V gene's germline CDR1 is SEHNR and CDR2 FQNEAQ (reference sequence). CDR3 length: 14 amino acids. Trimming left V 5 bases short and J 4 bases short, with 12 bases between. Written as DNA, the CDR3 is TGTGCCAGCAGCCCCGACAGCAAGAATCAGCCCCAGCATTTT. Translated, it gives CASSPDSKNQPQHF.

The chain couples TRBV5-5 to TRBJ1-2; D call uncertain. The germline V gene encodes CDR1 SGHKS and CDR2 YYEKEE (reference sequence). This CDR3 is built from 13 residues. The germline V and J ends were trimmed by 4 bases and 5 bases, with 12 bases remaining between them. The DNA for the CDR3 is TGTGCCAGCAGCCCACGGGCTGAATATGGCTACACCTTC. Translating gives CASSPRAEYGYTF.

This clonotype was observed a few times. The V call is TRBV4-3, the J call TRBJ1-4, with a weak D call TRBD1 (6 bases). Trimming removed 0 bases at V and 5 bases at J, with 16 bases between. The germline gives CDR1 LGHNA, CDR2 YSLEER. The CDR3 is made up of 17 amino acids. CDR3 DNA: TGCGCCAGCAGCCAAGATTCGGGAACAGGGAGAAATGAAAAACTGTTTTTT. Encoded protein: CASSQDSGTGRNEKLFF.

The rearrangement uses TRBV7-6 and TRBJ2-7; 8 bases match TRBD1. This CDR3 contains 15 residues. Looked up from germline, CDR1 is SGHVS and CDR2 is FNYEAQ. V lost 5 bases, J lost 2 bases, and 8 bases stayed unmatched. The CDR3 coding sequence is TGTGCCAGCAGCGTACGACAGGGGTCCACCTACGAGCAGTACTTC. It is translated as CASSVRQGSTYEQYF.

This clonotype was seen a handful of times. This sequence joins TRBV4-2 and TRBJ2-7, with D perhaps assigned TRBD1 or TRBD2 (5 bases each). From germline, CDR1 is LGHNA and CDR2 YNFKEQ. The CDR3 runs 17 residues. Deletions cut 7 bases from V and 3 bases from J, with 25 bases between. The CDR3 DNA follows: TGTGCCAGCAACCACAGGAGGTCCGGGACCTGTCGCTACGAGCAGTACGTC. Translated: CASNHRRSGTCRYEQYV.

This clonotype occurred a few times. The chain employs TRBV12-5 and TRBJ2-1; D is tentatively TRBD1 or TRBD2 (5 bases each). Germline V CDR1 and CDR2: LGHNT, FRNRAP. This CDR3 is built from 12 residues. The V end lost 4 bases, the J end lost 4 bases, and 5 bases lay between the germline ends. The CDR3: CASGWGYNEQFF. DNA of the CDR3: TGTGCTAGTGGTTGGGGGTACAATGAGCAGTTCTTC.

This clonotype appeared a few times. This sequence joins TRBV4-1 and TRBJ2-2; D remains unclear. Germline-derived CDR1 and CDR2 are MGHRA and YSYEKL. V was cut by 4 bases and J by 6 bases, with 12 bases left in between. The CDR3 loop spans 14 amino acids. Written as DNA, the CDR3 is TGCGCCAGCAGCCTCTCTTTGGGGTCCGGGGAGCTGTTTTTT. Protein: CASSLSLGSGELFF.